The present TCR beta chain was sequenced within a study of blood T cell repertoires in COVID-19. Overall study context: Sites across the United States, Italy and Spain contributed samples from acute and convalescent COVID-19. The analysed material was cDNA or gDNA that came from T cells, B-cell-depleted T cells, or PBMCs.

In the original workflow: Estimation of nucleated cell counts was performed using reference gene primer amplification. TCRdb's copy holds only in-frame clones and misses some; the assay was immunoSEQ multiplex PCR. The DNA gave D and trimming, while V, J and clone size come from that table. This repertoire shows roughly 45,000 clones, about nine tenths found once; its top ten account for more than 6.5%. The CDR3 is 15 residues long. Germline values: CDR1 MNHNY, CDR2 SVGAGI (reference sequence). V shed 4 bases and J 9 bases; nucleotides not matched to a gene: 11. The clonotype originates from a man in his sixties with active COVID-19. V gene TRBV6-6 combines with J gene TRBJ1-5, with 8 bases that match TRBD1. The source material was peripheral blood. The CDR3 region has the DNA TGTGCCAGCAGTTTGACAGGGGACCCCCCGGGGCCCCAGCATTTT. Residues: CASSLTGDPPGPQHF.